A selection of T cell receptor beta chains follows, all from one sample in a study of post-analysis software for immune sequencing data. TCRdb processed the PCR reads anew with MiXCR; each CDR3 protein has one entry. The profile covers roughly 430,000 distinct CDR3 sequences, with 35% to 45% appearing a single time and approximately 7.6% taken by the ten largest. The specimen was blood. These receptors were obtained from a girl aged 2-9 years with multiple sclerosis. Both conserved end residues are part of each CDR3. D genes are given only for firm matches. Expanded clones are given a class, and other clones once, few, many or no size at all.

>TRBV6-5|-|TRBJ1-5|-
TGTGCCAGCAGTTACATTAGTGTTGATCAGCCCCAGCATTTT
CASSYISVDQPQHF
>TRBV11-2|few|TRBJ2-7|-
TGTGCCAGCAGCTTAACTTGGGGGCCCTACGAGCAGTACTTC
CASSLTWGPYEQYF
>TRBV10-2|-|TRBJ1-1|TRBD1
TGCGCCGTATCGGGACAGTTGAACACTGAAGCTTTCTTT
CAVSGQLNTEAFF
>TRBV5-1|-|TRBJ2-1|TRBD2
TGCGCCAGCAGCTTCTCGCGGGGGGGCAACCTAAATGAGCAGTTCTTC
CASSFSRGGNLNEQFF
>TRBV20-1|few|TRBJ2-7|-
TGCAGTGCTAGCGGGAGATCCTACGAGCAGTACTTC
CSASGRSYEQYF
>TRBV15|-|TRBJ2-3|-
TGTGTCACCAGCAGAGAGCCCCCAGGGCCCGATACGCAGTATTTT
CVTSREPPGPDTQYF
>TRBV5-6|-|TRBJ1-1|-
TGTGCCAGCAGCTTGGCGGCGGTAGAAGCTTTCTTT
CASSLAAVEAFF
>TRBV20-1|few|TRBJ2-1|-
TGCAGTGCTGGTCGACACCCCGACTACAATGAGCAGTTCTTC
CSAGRHPDYNEQFF
>TRBV28|once|TRBJ2-6|-
TGTGCCAGCAGTTCAGGGATTACTGGGGCCAACGTCCTGACTTTC
CASSSGITGANVLTF
>TRBV20-1|-|TRBJ2-1|-
TGCAGTTCGACTAGACAGGGAGAGACCCAGTTCTTC
CSSTRQGETQFF
>TRBV10-3|-|TRBJ2-7|TRBD2
TGTGCCATCAGTGAACAGTCTAGCGGGGGTCCGCACGAGCAGTACTTC
CAISEQSSGGPHEQYF
>TRBV12-3/TRBV12-4|-|TRBJ2-1|TRBD2
TGTGCCAGCACCCCGACTAGCGGGGGGTACAATAAGCAGTTCTTC
CASTPTSGGYNKQFF
>TRBV7-9|-|TRBJ2-1|TRBD2
TGTGCCAGCTTACCACTAGCGGGAGTTGGGCCCCCCTACAATGAGCAGTTCTTC
CASLPLAGVGPPYNEQFF
>TRBV20-1|many|TRBJ1-2|-
TGCAGTGGAGACGGAAACTATGGCTACACCTTC
CSGDGNYGYTF